This TCR beta chain was identified in a study of cytomegalovirus exposure and HLA in healthy donors. This clone was counted only a few times. Antigen: not known. Overall study results and limits: HLA restriction was apparent for most CMV-associated TCR beta chains in a later analysis. In a later analysis, at a false discovery rate of 0.05, 17,000 or so TCR beta sequences matched HLA alleles. CMV serostatus was the only immune exposure information that was available.

Vbeta (60) and Jbeta (13) primers were used in the PCR. Only in-frame clones appear in the TCRdb table, and some are missing; sequencing was by immunoSEQ multiplex PCR. The top ten clones hold 20% to 25% of a sample with 75,000 to 95,000 clones, approximately 64% of them seen once. Germline loops: CDR1 SNHLY, CDR2 FYNNEI. The CDR3 has 14 residues. Trimming left V 6 bases short and J 1 base short, with 13 bases between. The source material was PBMCs. The genes are TRBV2 and TRBJ2-7, with D possibly TRBD1 on 5 matching bases. The TCR originated in a woman aged 45-59 years in good health and CMV-seropositive. The CDR3 DNA is TGTGCCAGCAGGTCGACAGCGAATTCCTACGAGCAGTACTTC. Translating it yields CASRSTANSYEQYF.